Listed below are T cell receptor beta chains from one sample, sequenced in a study of regulatory T cells in long-lasting Graves disease. TCRdb used MiXCR to reprocess the multiplex PCR reads, holding one entry per CDR3 protein. The repertoire has about 440,000 distinct CDR3 sequences, roughly 15% of them found once; the top ten carry around 10%. These data also formed part of another study, on T cells in Graves' hyperthyroidism and ophthalmopathy.

The sequenced sample was peripheral blood mononuclear cells (PBMCs), obtained at new diagnosis, from a patient treated with antithyroid drugs. These receptors were taken from a woman aged 30 to 39 with Graves disease. Both conserved end residues are part of each CDR3. Each record gives: V gene, J gene, clone size, D gene, CDR3 DNA, CDR3 protein. The D gene is left open where the match is weak. Size is omitted from some rows. Given values are once, few, many or a class for expanded clones.

V: TRBV27
J: TRBJ2-1
size: .
D: TRBD2
DNA: TGTGCCAGCAGTTTAAAGACTAGCGGTAACAATGAGCAGTTCTTC
CDR3: CASSLKTSGNNEQFF

V: TRBV16
J: TRBJ1-1
size: few
D: .
DNA: TGTGCCAGCAGCCAATCGAGGCACACTGAAGCTTTCTTT
CDR3: CASSQSRHTEAFF

V: TRBV7-2
J: TRBJ2-2
size: many
D: .
DNA: TGTGCCAGCAGCTTAGTGGATCTTAGTCGTCTCGGGGAGCTGTTTTTT
CDR3: CASSLVDLSRLGELFF

V: TRBV2
J: TRBJ1-2
size: many
D: .
DNA: TGTGCCAGCAGTGAACGGGGCTTGGTATTAAGTGGCTACACCTTC
CDR3: CASSERGLVLSGYTF

V: TRBV18
J: TRBJ2-1
size: many
D: .
DNA: TGTGCCAGCTCACCGCTACCCACGGGCAATGAGCAGTTCTTC
CDR3: CASSPLPTGNEQFF

V: TRBV12-3/TRBV12-4
J: TRBJ2-1
size: many
D: TRBD1
DNA: TGTGCCAGCTTCCGGCAGGGGGCAGATGAGCAGTTCTTC
CDR3: CASFRQGADEQFF

V: TRBV28
J: TRBJ2-7
size: many
D: .
DNA: TGTGCCAGCAGTTTATCCGACTACGAGCAGTACTTC
CDR3: CASSLSDYEQYF

V: TRBV6-5
J: TRBJ1-6
size: .
D: .
DNA: TGTGCCAGCAGTTACTCGGACCAACGGCGGTCACCCCTCCACTTT
CDR3: CASSYSDQRRSPLHF

V: TRBV5-1
J: TRBJ2-7
size: .
D: TRBD1
DNA: TGCGCCAGCAGCGTCGACAGGGAGTACTACGAGCAGTACTTC
CDR3: CASSVDREYYEQYF

V: TRBV5-1
J: TRBJ2-1
size: .
D: .
DNA: TGCGCCAGCAGTTTGACAGAGATGTACAATGAGCAGTTCTTC
CDR3: CASSLTEMYNEQFF

V: TRBV7-9
J: TRBJ1-4
size: many
D: .
DNA: TGTGCCAGCAGCCTTTGGGGGGCCGCACGTGATGAAAAACTGTTTTTT
CDR3: CASSLWGAARDEKLFF

V: TRBV29-1
J: TRBJ1-1
size: many
D: .
DNA: TGCAGCGTTGGGATAGGGAACACTGAAGCTTTCTTT
CDR3: CSVGIGNTEAFF

V: TRBV5-4
J: TRBJ2-2
size: many
D: .
DNA: TGTGCCAGCAGCTTGTACCGGGGTAGTAGCACCGGGGAGCTGTTTTTT
CDR3: CASSLYRGSSTGELFF

V: TRBV6-1
J: TRBJ2-5
size: .
D: .
DNA: TGTGCCAGCAAAGTTGGCGTTTCCGCAGGACAAGAGACCCAGTACTTC
CDR3: CASKVGVSAGQETQYF

V: TRBV5-1
J: TRBJ1-4
size: few
D: .
DNA: TGCGCCAGCAGCTTGGAAGGGGGAGAGGATGAAAAACTGTTTTTT
CDR3: CASSLEGGEDEKLFF

V: TRBV6-2/TRBV6-3
J: TRBJ1-5
size: .
D: TRBD1
DNA: TGTGCCAGCAGTAGCAGGGGGTTTAGTCAGCCCCAGCATTTT
CDR3: CASSSRGFSQPQHF

V: TRBV9
J: TRBJ2-3
size: few
D: .
DNA: TGTGCCAGCAGCGTAGGCGGTTTGCACGAAGGAGATACGCAGTATTTT
CDR3: CASSVGGLHEGDTQYF

V: TRBV28
J: TRBJ1-5
size: many
D: TRBD1
DNA: TGTGCCAGCAGGGACAGGGTCTTAGCCAGCAATCAGCCCCAGCATTTT
CDR3: CASRDRVLASNQPQHF

V: TRBV18
J: TRBJ1-2
size: many
D: .
DNA: TGTGCCAGCTCACCATCTCAGCTTAACTATGGCTACACCTTC
CDR3: CASSPSQLNYGYTF

V: TRBV5-1
J: TRBJ1-6
size: many
D: TRBD1
DNA: TGCGCCAGCAGCTTTACAGGGGTCCGAAATTCACCCCTCCACTTT
CDR3: CASSFTGVRNSPLHF

V: TRBV18
J: TRBJ2-7
size: .
D: .
DNA: TGTGCCAGCTCCCCCCGGGGCAGGGGCGGCTACGAGCAGTACTTC
CDR3: CASSPRGRGGYEQYF